This is a list of T cell receptor beta chains from one sample in a study of blood T cell repertoires in COVID-19. Here immunoSEQ multiplex PCR was the method, and the copy in TCRdb shows in-frame clones only, minus some. The repertoire has approximately 250,000 clones, approximately 86% of them found once; the top ten carry just under 9%. Sequencing used peripheral blood. Receptors were obtained from a man aged 35 to 55 with active or convalescent COVID-19. CDR3s include the opening cysteine and the closing phenylalanine or tryptophan. The D gene is left open where the match is weak. Rows may omit the clone size; those that give it use once, few, many or a size class.

CDR3 protein,CDR3 DNA,clone size,D gene,J gene,CDR3 length,V gene
CASTFSEAFF,TGTGCCAGCACGTTCTCTGAAGCTTTCTTT,-,-,TRBJ1-1,10,TRBV6-5
CASSPGQLMNTEAFF,TGTGCCAGCTCACCCGGACAGCTCATGAACACTGAAGCTTTCTTT,-,-,TRBJ1-1,15,TRBV18
CAWSVRSRASTEAFF,TGTGCCTGGAGTGTACGGAGCAGGGCGAGCACTGAAGCTTTCTTT,-,-,TRBJ1-1,15,TRBV30
CAWTGDGYNEQFF,TGTGCCTGGACAGGGGACGGTTACAATGAGCAGTTCTTC,-,-,TRBJ2-1,13,TRBV30
CASCWTGTDTQYF,TGTGCCAGCTGCTGGACTGGCACAGATACGCAGTATTTT,once,-,TRBJ2-3,13,TRBV6-5
CASTRGQGAAEAFF,TGTGCCAGCACCCGCGGGCAGGGGGCAGCTGAAGCTTTCTTT,-,TRBD1,TRBJ1-1,14,TRBV6-5
CASSFGPGGETQYF,TGTGCCAGCAGTTTCGGGCCCGGCGGGGAGACCCAGTACTTC,-,-,TRBJ2-5,14,TRBV6-2/TRBV6-3
CASSIMLRVTNEQFF,TGTGCCAGTAGTATAATGCTCAGGGTGACCAATGAGCAGTTCTTC,once,-,TRBJ2-1,15,TRBV19
CASTNRATGVEAFF,TGTGCCAGCACCAACAGGGCAACAGGGGTTGAAGCTTTCTTT,-,TRBD1,TRBJ1-1,14,TRBV6-5
CASHSGGDYEQYF,TGTGCCAGTCATAGCGGGGGGGACTACGAGCAGTACTTC,-,TRBD2,TRBJ2-7,13,TRBV27
CAWSELAHRGQANEKLFF,TGTGCCTGGAGTGAATTGGCCCACAGGGGGCAGGCTAATGAAAAACTGTTTTTT,few,TRBD1,TRBJ1-4,18,TRBV30
CASRTGGNYGYTF,TGTGCCAGCAGGACAGGGGGCAACTATGGCTACACCTTC,-,TRBD1,TRBJ1-2,13,TRBV28
CASSRSSPLDTQYF,TGTGCCAGCAGCCGCTCGAGTCCCCTCGATACGCAGTATTTT,-,-,TRBJ2-3,14,TRBV3-1/TRBV3-2
CASSTRMAGGSVEQFF,TGTGCCAGCAGCACCCGTATGGCGGGAGGGTCGGTTGAGCAGTTCTTC,-,-,TRBJ2-1,16,TRBV21-1
CAISADRGNSPLHF,TGTGCCATCAGCGCGGACAGGGGTAATTCACCCCTCCACTTT,-,TRBD1,TRBJ1-6,14,TRBV10-3
CASSLDGGAGIQYF,TGTGCCAGCAGCTTAGATGGAGGGGCCGGTATTCAGTACTTC,-,-,TRBJ2-4,14,TRBV11-2
CASSRGGSYNSPLHF,TGTGCCAGCTCCCGGGGTGGGTCCTATAATTCACCCCTCCACTTT,-,-,TRBJ1-6,15,TRBV27
CASSKTGQGAHTGELFF,TGTGCCAGCAGTAAGACGGGACAGGGGGCTCACACCGGGGAGCTGTTTTTT,-,TRBD1,TRBJ2-2,17,TRBV9
CASSGGSGTLSYEQYF,TGTGCCAGCAGTGGAGGAAGCGGGACACTCTCCTACGAGCAGTACTTC,-,-,TRBJ2-7,16,TRBV6-1
CASRLAGNTGELFF,TGTGCCAGTCGACTAGCGGGTAACACCGGGGAGCTGTTTTTT,-,TRBD2,TRBJ2-2,14,TRBV19
CASSSRTGTGGTEAFF,TGTGCCAGCAGCTCACGAACCGGGACAGGGGGCACTGAAGCTTTCTTT,-,TRBD1,TRBJ1-1,16,TRBV7-6
CASSRQGPGELFF,TGTGCCAGCAGTCGACAGGGTCCCGGGGAGCTGTTTTTT,-,TRBD1,TRBJ2-2,13,TRBV6-5
CSVGRRAGSLYEQYF,TGCAGCGTCGGAAGACGGGCAGGGTCTTTATACGAGCAGTACTTC,-,-,TRBJ2-7,15,TRBV29-1
CASSPGTSGGWVETQYF,TGTGCCAGCAGCCCCGGGACTAGCGGGGGTTGGGTTGAGACCCAGTACTTC,-,TRBD2,TRBJ2-5,17,TRBV9
CAISVPDSHISGANVLTF,TGTGCCATCAGTGTCCCGGACAGCCACATCTCTGGGGCCAACGTCCTGACTTTC,-,-,TRBJ2-6,18,TRBV10-3
CASSFGTGIGYTF,TGTGCCAGCAGTTTCGGGACAGGGATAGGCTACACCTTC,-,TRBD1,TRBJ1-2,13,TRBV12-3/TRBV12-4
CASHGPWGYTF,TGTGCCAGCCATGGCCCCTGGGGCTACACCTTC,few,-,TRBJ1-2,11,TRBV6-4
CASSFAGAGTQYF,TGTGCCAGCAGCTTTGCGGGGGCCGGGACCCAGTACTTC,few,-,TRBJ2-5,13,TRBV7-2
CSVSPLAERAYEQYF,TGCAGCGTGTCTCCTCTAGCGGAGAGGGCTTACGAGCAGTACTTC,-,TRBD2,TRBJ2-7,15,TRBV29-1
CASSQATLNTEAFF,TGCGCCAGCAGCCAAGCGACACTGAACACTGAAGCTTTCTTT,-,-,TRBJ1-1,14,TRBV4-1
CASSPRDRTPQRGAFF,TGTGCCAGCAGTCCTAGGGACAGGACACCCCAGCGAGGAGCTTTCTTT,-,TRBD1,TRBJ1-1,16,TRBV28
CASGWTSAETQYF,TGCGCCAGCGGTTGGACTAGCGCGGAGACCCAGTACTTC,-,TRBD2,TRBJ2-5,13,TRBV10-2
CASRPGGGRTEAFF,TGTGCCAGCAGACCAGGCGGGGGGAGGACTGAAGCTTTCTTT,once,-,TRBJ1-1,14,TRBV5-5
CASSLRQGRAGANVLTF,TGTGCCAGCAGCCTGAGACAGGGGAGAGCTGGGGCCAACGTCCTGACTTTC,once,TRBD1,TRBJ2-6,17,TRBV3-1/TRBV3-2
CASSSEGGGLGYTF,TGTGCCAGCAGCTCCGAAGGGGGAGGGCTGGGCTACACCTTC,many,-,TRBJ1-2,14,TRBV5-5
CASSLAPGDTYEQYF,TGTGCCAGCAGTCTAGCCCCGGGGGATACCTACGAGCAGTACTTC,-,-,TRBJ2-7,15,TRBV9
CASSQKGAETSGTREQYF,TGTGCCAGCAGCCAAAAGGGGGCGGAGACTAGCGGGACGAGGGAGCAGTACTTC,-,-,TRBJ2-7,18,TRBV21-1
CASSVGQGSYEQYF,TGTGCCAGCAGCGTGGGACAGGGTTCCTACGAGCAGTACTTC,once,TRBD1,TRBJ2-7,14,TRBV7-6
CASSQGGDDGYTF,TGTGCCAGCAGCCAAGGGGGGGACGACGGCTACACCTTC,-,-,TRBJ1-2,13,TRBV7-3
CASSLSGGQVEQFF,TGCGCCAGCAGTCTCTCGGGGGGGCAGGTTGAGCAGTTCTTC,-,TRBD2,TRBJ2-1,14,TRBV5-1
CASSGTAGKYEQYF,TGTGCCAGCAGTGGAACGGCAGGGAAATACGAGCAGTACTTC,-,-,TRBJ2-7,14,TRBV25-1
CASSLGTSRYEQYF,TGTGCCAGCAGCCTGGGAACTAGTAGGTACGAGCAGTACTTC,-,-,TRBJ2-7,14,TRBV14
CASSLNGGASTDTQYF,TGTGCCAGCAGCTTAAATGGCGGTGCTAGCACAGATACGCAGTATTTT,-,-,TRBJ2-3,16,TRBV7-3
CASRGSQGETQPQHF,TGTGCCAGCAGGGGATCTCAGGGGGAGACTCAGCCCCAGCATTTT,-,TRBD1,TRBJ1-5,15,TRBV27
CASSLQVLGYTF,TGTGCCAGCAGCTTACAGGTCTTAGGCTACACCTTC,-,-,TRBJ1-2,12,TRBV7-9
CASSYGGTEAFF,TGTGCCAGCAGTTACGGGGGGACTGAAGCTTTCTTT,-,-,TRBJ1-1,12,TRBV6-5
CASRGTTYQPQHF,TGTGCCAGCAGGGGGACAACATATCAGCCCCAGCATTTT,-,-,TRBJ1-5,13,TRBV2
CASSPFVIAGQETQYF,TGTGCCAGCAGCCCCTTTGTGATAGCGGGCCAAGAGACCCAGTACTTC,-,TRBD2,TRBJ2-5,16,TRBV7-6
CATSDRSGTSGRRDEQFF,TGTGCCACCAGTGATAGATCCGGGACTAGCGGGAGACGCGATGAGCAGTTCTTC,-,TRBD2,TRBJ2-1,18,TRBV24-1
CASSSIAGGPKTQYF,TGTGCCAGCAGCTCCATAGCGGGGGGGCCAAAGACCCAGTACTTC,-,TRBD2,TRBJ2-5,15,TRBV9
CASTIPSGPTDTQYF,TGTGCCAGCACCATCCCTAGCGGACCCACAGATACGCAGTATTTT,-,-,TRBJ2-3,15,TRBV21-1
CASSSFDRRNEQFF,TGTGCCAGCAGCTCATTCGACAGACGCAATGAGCAGTTCTTC,-,-,TRBJ2-1,14,TRBV11-2